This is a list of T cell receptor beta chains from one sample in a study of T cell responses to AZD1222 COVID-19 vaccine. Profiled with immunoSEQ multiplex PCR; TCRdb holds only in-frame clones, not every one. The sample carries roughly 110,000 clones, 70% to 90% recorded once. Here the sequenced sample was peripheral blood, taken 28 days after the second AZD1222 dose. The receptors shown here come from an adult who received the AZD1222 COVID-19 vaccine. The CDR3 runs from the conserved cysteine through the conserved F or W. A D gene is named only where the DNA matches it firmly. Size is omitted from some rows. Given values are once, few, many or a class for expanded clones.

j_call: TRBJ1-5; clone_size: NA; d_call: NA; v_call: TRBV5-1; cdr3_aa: CASSLVGRLYNQPQHF; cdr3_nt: TGCGCCAGCAGCTTGGTCGGCCGACTTTACAATCAGCCCCAGCATTTT
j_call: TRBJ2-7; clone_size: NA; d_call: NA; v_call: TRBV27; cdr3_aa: CASSLTLETILYEQYF; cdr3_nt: TGTGCCAGCAGTTTAACGTTAGAAACGATCCTGTACGAGCAGTACTTC
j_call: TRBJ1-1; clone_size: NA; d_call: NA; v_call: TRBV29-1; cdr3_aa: CSVGSFAEAFF; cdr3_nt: TGCAGCGTCGGGAGCTTCGCTGAAGCTTTCTTT
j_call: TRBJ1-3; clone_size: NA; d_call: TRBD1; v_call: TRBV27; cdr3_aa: CASRQGARGNTIYF; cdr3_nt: TGTGCCAGCAGGCAGGGGGCAAGAGGAAACACCATATATTTT
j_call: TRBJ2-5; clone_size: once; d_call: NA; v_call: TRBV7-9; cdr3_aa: CASSLVSLAQETQYF; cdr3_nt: TGTGCCAGCAGCTTAGTCTCGTTGGCCCAAGAGACCCAGTACTTC
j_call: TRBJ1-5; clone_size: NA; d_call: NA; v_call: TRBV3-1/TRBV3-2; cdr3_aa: CASSQESSGNQPQHF; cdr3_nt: TGTGCCAGCAGCCAAGAGTCGTCGGGCAATCAGCCCCAGCATTTT
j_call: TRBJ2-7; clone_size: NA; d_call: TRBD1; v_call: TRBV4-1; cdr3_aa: CASSQSDRGHEQYF; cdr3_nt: TGCGCCAGCAGCCAATCAGACAGGGGCCACGAGCAGTACTTC
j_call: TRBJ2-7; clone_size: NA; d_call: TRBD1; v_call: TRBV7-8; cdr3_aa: CASRPRTGVAYEQYF; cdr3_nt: TGTGCCAGCAGGCCCCGGACAGGGGTCGCCTACGAGCAGTACTTC
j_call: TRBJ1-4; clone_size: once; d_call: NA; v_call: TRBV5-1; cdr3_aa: CASSLGEGATNEKLFF; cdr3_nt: TGCGCCAGCAGCCTTGGGGAGGGGGCAACTAATGAAAAACTGTTTTTT
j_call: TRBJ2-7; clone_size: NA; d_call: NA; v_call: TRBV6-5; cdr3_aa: CASSSSGDGPYEQYF; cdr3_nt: NA
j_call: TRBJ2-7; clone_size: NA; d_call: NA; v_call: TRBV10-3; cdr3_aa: CAISEATRGSSSYEQYF; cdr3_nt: TGTGCCATCAGTGAGGCGACACGTGGCTCTAGCTCCTACGAGCAGTACTTC
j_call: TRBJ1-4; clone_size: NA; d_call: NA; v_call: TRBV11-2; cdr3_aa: CASSLDLGVSTNEKLFF; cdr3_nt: TGTGCCAGCAGCTTAGATCTTGGTGTCTCAACTAATGAAAAACTGTTTTTT
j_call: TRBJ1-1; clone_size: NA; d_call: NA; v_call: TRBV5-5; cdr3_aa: CASSWAGLSGTEAFF; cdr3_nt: TGTGCCAGCAGCTGGGCGGGACTCTCGGGAACTGAAGCTTTCTTT
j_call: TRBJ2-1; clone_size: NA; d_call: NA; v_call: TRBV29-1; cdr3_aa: CSVELNEQFF; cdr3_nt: TGCAGCGTAGAGTTAAATGAGCAGTTCTTC
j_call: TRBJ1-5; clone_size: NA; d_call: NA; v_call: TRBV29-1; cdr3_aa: CSVEGQGDQPQHF; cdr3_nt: TGCAGCGTTGAAGGCCAGGGCGACCAGCCCCAGCATTTT
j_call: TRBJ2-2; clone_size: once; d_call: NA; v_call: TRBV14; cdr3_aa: CASSQEKWGPLAGELFF; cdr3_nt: TGTGCCAGCAGCCAAGAGAAGTGGGGCCCTCTCGCCGGGGAGCTGTTTTTT
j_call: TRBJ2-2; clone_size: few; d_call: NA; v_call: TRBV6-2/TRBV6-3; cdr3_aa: CASSYPSHEGSNTGELFF; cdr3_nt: TGTGCCAGCAGTTACCCTTCACACGAAGGATCGAACACCGGGGAGCTGTTTTTT
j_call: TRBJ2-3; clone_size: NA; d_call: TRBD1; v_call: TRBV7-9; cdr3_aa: CASSLADRTGGSDTQYF; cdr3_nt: TGTGCCAGCAGCTTGGCTGATAGGACAGGGGGCTCAGATACGCAGTATTTT
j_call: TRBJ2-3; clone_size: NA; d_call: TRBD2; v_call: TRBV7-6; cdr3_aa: CASSSWTSGGVGTQYF; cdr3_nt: TGTGCCAGCAGCTCCTGGACTAGCGGGGGGGTCGGTACGCAGTATTTT
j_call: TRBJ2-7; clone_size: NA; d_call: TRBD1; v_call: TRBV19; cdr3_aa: CASSPDPPGTGVFEQYF; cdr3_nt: TGTGCCAGTAGTCCCGACCCCCCCGGGACAGGGGTTTTCGAGCAGTACTTC
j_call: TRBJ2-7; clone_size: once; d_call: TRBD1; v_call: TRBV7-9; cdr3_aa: CASSFRDRLEQYF; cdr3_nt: TGTGCCAGCAGCTTCCGGGACAGGTTGGAGCAGTACTTC
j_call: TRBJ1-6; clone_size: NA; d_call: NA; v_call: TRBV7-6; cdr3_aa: CAPPKDEGVSSPLHF; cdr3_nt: TGTGCTCCGCCCAAAGACGAAGGGGTGAGTTCACCCCTCCACTTT
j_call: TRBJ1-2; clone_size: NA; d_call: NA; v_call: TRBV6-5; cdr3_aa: CASKRSLYGYTF; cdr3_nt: TGTGCCAGCAAACGGAGCCTCTATGGCTACACCTTC
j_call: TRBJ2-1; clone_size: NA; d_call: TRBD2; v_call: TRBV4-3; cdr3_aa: CASSQDSRSGRAYNEQFF; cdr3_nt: TGCGCCAGCAGCCAAGATTCGAGAAGCGGGAGGGCCTACAATGAGCAGTTCTTC
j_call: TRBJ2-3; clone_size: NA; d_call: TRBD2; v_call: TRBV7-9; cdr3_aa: CASILGLAGASTDTQYF; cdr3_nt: TGTGCCAGCATCCTGGGACTAGCGGGGGCCAGCACAGATACGCAGTATTTT
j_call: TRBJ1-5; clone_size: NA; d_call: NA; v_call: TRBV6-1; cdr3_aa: CASSEEGWSNQPQHF; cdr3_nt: TGTGCCAGCAGTGAAGAGGGGTGGAGCAATCAGCCCCAGCATTTT
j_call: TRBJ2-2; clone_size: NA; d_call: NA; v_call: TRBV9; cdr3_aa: CASSAFGGNTGELFF; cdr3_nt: TGTGCCAGCAGCGCCTTCGGGGGGAACACCGGGGAGCTGTTTTTT
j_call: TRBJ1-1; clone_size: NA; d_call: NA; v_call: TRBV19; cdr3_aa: CASTVDYTEAFF; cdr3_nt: TGTGCCAGTACCGTTGATTACACTGAAGCTTTCTTT
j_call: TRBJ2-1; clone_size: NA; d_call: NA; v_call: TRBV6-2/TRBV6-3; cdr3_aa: CASSYERGGSSYNEQFF; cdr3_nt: TGTGCCAGCAGTTACGAAAGGGGGGGCAGCTCCTACAATGAGCAGTTCTTC
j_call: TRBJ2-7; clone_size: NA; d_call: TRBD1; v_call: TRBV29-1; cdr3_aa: CSVEKGAGYEQYF; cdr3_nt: TGCAGCGTTGAAAAGGGGGCGGGCTACGAGCAGTACTTC
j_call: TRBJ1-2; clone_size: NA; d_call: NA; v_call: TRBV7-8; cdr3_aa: CASSSQVGGSRSNYGYTF; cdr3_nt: TGTGCCAGCAGCTCACAGGTCGGTGGCAGTCGGTCTAACTATGGCTACACCTTC
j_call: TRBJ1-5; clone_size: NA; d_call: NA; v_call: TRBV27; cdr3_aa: CASSTGIGQPQHF; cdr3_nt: TGTGCCAGCAGCACAGGGATAGGTCAGCCCCAGCATTTT
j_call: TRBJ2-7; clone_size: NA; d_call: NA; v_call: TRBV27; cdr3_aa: CASRTEPSSYEQYF; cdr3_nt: TGTGCCAGCAGGACAGAGCCTAGCTCCTACGAGCAGTACTTC
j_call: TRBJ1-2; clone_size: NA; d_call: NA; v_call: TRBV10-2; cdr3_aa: CASSESGFYGYTF; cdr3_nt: TGCGCCAGCAGTGAGTCAGGGTTCTATGGCTACACCTTC
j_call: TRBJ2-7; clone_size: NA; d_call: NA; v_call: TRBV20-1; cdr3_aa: CSASGNEQYF; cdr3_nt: TGCAGTGCCAGCGGCAACGAGCAGTACTTC
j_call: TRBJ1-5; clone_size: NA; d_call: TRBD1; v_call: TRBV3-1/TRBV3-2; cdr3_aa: CASSHGTGFHQPQHF; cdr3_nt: TGTGCCAGCAGCCATGGGACAGGGTTCCATCAGCCCCAGCATTTT
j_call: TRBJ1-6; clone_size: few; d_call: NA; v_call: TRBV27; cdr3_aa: CASSSDYNSPLHF; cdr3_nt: TGTGCCAGCAGTTCAGACTATAATTCACCCCTCCACTTT
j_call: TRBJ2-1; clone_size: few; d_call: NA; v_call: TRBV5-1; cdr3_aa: CASSLESSNEQFF; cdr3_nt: TGCGCCAGCAGCTTGGAAAGTAGCAATGAGCAGTTCTTC
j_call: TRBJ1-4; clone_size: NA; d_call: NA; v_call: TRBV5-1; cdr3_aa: CASSPSTTRNEKLFF; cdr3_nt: TGCGCCAGCAGCCCATCGACAACTAGAAATGAAAAACTGTTTTTT
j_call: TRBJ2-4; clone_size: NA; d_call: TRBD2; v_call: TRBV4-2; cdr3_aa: CASSHRTSGGEAKNIQYF; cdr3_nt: TGTGCCAGCAGCCACCGGACTAGCGGGGGGGAAGCCAAAAACATTCAGTACTTC
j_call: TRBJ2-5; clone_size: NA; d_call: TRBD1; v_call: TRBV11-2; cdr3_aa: CASSLGQGVPETQYF; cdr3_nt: TGTGCCAGCAGCTTAGGGCAGGGGGTTCCAGAGACCCAGTACTTC
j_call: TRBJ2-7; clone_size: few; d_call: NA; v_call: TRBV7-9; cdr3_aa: CASSLGSEAREQYF; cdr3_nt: TGTGCCAGCAGCTTAGGATCGGAGGCTAGAGAGCAGTACTTC